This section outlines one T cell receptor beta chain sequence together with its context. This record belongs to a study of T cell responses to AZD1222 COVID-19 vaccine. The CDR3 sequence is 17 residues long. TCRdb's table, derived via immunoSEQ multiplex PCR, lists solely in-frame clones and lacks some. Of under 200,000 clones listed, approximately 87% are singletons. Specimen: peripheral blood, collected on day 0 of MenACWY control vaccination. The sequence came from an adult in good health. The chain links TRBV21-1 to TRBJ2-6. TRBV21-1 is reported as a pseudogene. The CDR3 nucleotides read TGTGCCAGCAGCAATCGAAATTTCAACTCTGGGGCCAACGTCCTGACTTTC. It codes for CASSNRNFNSGANVLTF.